The 21 T cell receptor beta chains given below trace back to one sample, sequenced in a study of T-cell reconstitution after alpha-beta-depleted transplantation in children. Unique molecular identifiers were used to barcode this TCRbeta library. TCRdb redid the calling of the PCR reads with MiXCR, one entry per CDR3 protein. Among hundreds of thousands of distinct CDR3 sequences listed, roughly 8.2% were seen once. This material consisted of PBMCs, mostly from graft donor cells, taken 180 days after TCRalphabeta/CD19-depleted stem cell transplant. These receptors were taken from a male patient between 5 and 17 years old who had a stem cell transplant for acute lymphoblastic leukemia, so the T cells may come from the graft donor.

This clonotype was seen repeatedly, ten times or more. V is TRBV13 and J is TRBJ1-2, with 12 bases lining up with TRBD1. Losses at the gene ends were 2 bases for V and 1 base for J; bases not matched to a gene: 17. CDR1 is PRHDT, CDR2 FYEKMQ, per germline (reference sequence). The CDR3 covers 21 residues. The CDR3 loop reads CASSLSLLGTGGEFFNYGYTF. The CDR3 DNA is TGTGCCAGCAGCTTATCGTTGCTGGGGACAGGGGGCGAGTTTTTTAACTATGGCTACACCTTC.

The rearrangement links TRBV9 to TRBJ2-3; no clear D. The V gene's germline CDR1 is SGDLS and CDR2 YYNGEE. This CDR3 contains 14 residues. Trimming removed 2 bases at V and 4 bases at J, with 11 bases between. The CDR3 coding sequence is TGTGCCAGCAGCGTCGACCCACAGCCAGATACGCAGTATTTT. It translates to CASSVDPQPDTQYF.

The gene calls are TRBV4-2 and TRBJ2-7; D remains unclear. V was pared by 4 bases and J by 3 bases, with 10 bases between. The germline gives CDR1 LGHNA, CDR2 YNFKEQ. The CDR3 has 13 amino acids. The CDR3 DNA is TGTGCCAGCAGCCCCGAAAACAGCTACGAGCAGTACTTC. It codes for CASSPENSYEQYF.

This clonotype was observed at least ten times. The chain uses TRBV11-1 and TRBJ2-2, with TRBD1 matching over 7 bases. The CDR3 runs 14 residues. The V and J ends lost 5 bases and 5 bases, in that order; junction bases with no gene match: 5. The germline V gene has CDR1 SGHAT and CDR2 FQDESV (reference sequence). CDR3 nucleotide sequence: TGTGCCAGCAGCCATAGACAGGGAACCGGGGAGCTGTTTTTT. As protein: CASSHRQGTGELFF.

This clonotype was recorded many times. The chain recombines TRBV19 with TRBJ2-5; D unresolved. This CDR3 has 15 residues. CDR1 is LNHDA and CDR2 is SQIVND in the germline V gene (reference sequence). V dropped 7 bases and J dropped 5 bases, with 20 bases sitting between them. CDR3 DNA sequence: TGTGCCAGTACCTTAGGACGGTCACCGCGGGAGACCCAGTACTTC. It is translated as CASTLGRSPRETQYF.

This clonotype was detected ten times or more. The chain couples TRBV6-2 or TRBV6-3 to TRBJ1-1; D uncertain. V was shortened by 2 bases and J by 1 base, with 8 bases between the two germline ends. Germline lookup yields CDR1 MNHEY and CDR2 SVGEGT. CDR3 length: 14 residues. The CDR3 bases are TGTGCCAGCAGTTACCCCAACAGGAACACTGAAGCTTTCTTT. This codes for CASSYPNRNTEAFF.

Many counts were recorded for this clonotype. The chain uses TRBV12-3 or TRBV12-4 and TRBJ2-7; TRBD2 matches 13 bases. This CDR3 region has 17 residues. V shed 7 bases and J 3 bases; nucleotides not matched to a gene: 12. Here the CDR3 DNA reads TGTGCCAGCAACTTACGGACTAGCGGGGGAACCAGCTACGAGCAGTACTTC. This codes for CASNLRTSGGTSYEQYF.

This clonotype was detected ten times or more. This chain connects TRBV6-2 or TRBV6-3 to TRBJ2-7; D perhaps matches TRBD1 (6 bases). The CDR3 covers 15 residues. CDR1 MNHEY and CDR2 SVGEGT come from the germline V gene. V dropped 5 bases and J dropped 3 bases, with 17 bases sitting between them. CDR3 residues: CASSLPRRGGYEQYF. DNA for the CDR3: TGTGCCAGCAGTCTCCCGCGCAGAGGGGGCTACGAGCAGTACTTC.

This clonotype showed up many times. V gene TRBV28 combines with J gene TRBJ2-7; D unclear. Germline CDR1 and CDR2: MDHEN and SYDVKM. Deletions cut 1 base from V and 0 bases from J, with 10 bases between. The CDR3 contains 15 residues. The CDR3 sequence: CASSLLGLSSYEQYF. The CDR3 coding sequence is TGTGCCAGCAGTTTATTGGGCTTAAGCTCCTACGAGCAGTACTTC.

The sample holds many counts of this clonotype. This rearrangement joins TRBV2 to TRBJ2-5, with D unresolved. The germline gives CDR1 SNHLY, CDR2 FYNNEI. The length of the CDR3 is 10 residues. V lost 5 bases to trimming and J lost 5 bases, with 3 bases between them. As DNA, the CDR3 is TGTGCCAGCAGTTACGAGACCCAGTACTTC. Residues: CASSYETQYF.

The sample holds many counts of this clonotype. The V gene is TRBV10-3, the J gene TRBJ2-7; the D is unclear. The V end was cut by 6 bases, the J end by 3 bases, with 6 bases between. CDR3 length: 11 residues. In germline, CDR1 is ENHRY, CDR2 SYGVKD. This chain's CDR3 is CAISGYYEQYF. CDR3 coding DNA: TGTGCCATCAGCGGGTACTACGAGCAGTACTTC.

This clonotype was detected ten times or more. V is TRBV20-1 and J is TRBJ2-3; D gene ambiguous. The CDR3 runs 14 residues. CDR1 and CDR2 from the germline V gene are DFQATT and SNEGSKA (reference sequence). The V and J ends lost 2 bases and 4 bases respectively, with 13 bases between them. The CDR3 sequence: CSARSASGSDTQYF. CDR3 in DNA: TGCAGTGCTAGATCCGCTTCGGGTTCAGATACGCAGTATTTT.

This clonotype showed up just a few times. The chain employs TRBV7-9 and TRBJ2-1, with 10 bases that match TRBD2. There are 16 residues in the CDR3. V trimming: 5 bases; J trimming: 1 base; junction bases outside the gene matches: 5. Looked up from germline, CDR1 is SEHNR and CDR2 is FQNEAQ (reference sequence). CDR3 DNA sequence: TGTGCCAGCAGCCCAAGGACTAGCGGATCCTACAATGAGCAGTTCTTC. This translates into CASSPRTSGSYNEQFF.

This clonotype came up many times. J is TRBJ1-4 and V is TRBV28; D is uncertain. CDR3 length equals 11 residues. Looked up from germline, CDR1 is MDHEN and CDR2 is SYDVKM. Trimming stripped 6 bases from V and 7 bases from J, with 6 bases between. The CDR3 region is CASRSPEKLFF. In DNA, the CDR3 is TGTGCCAGCAGATCCCCTGAAAAACTGTTTTTT.

The chain carries TRBV20-1 and TRBJ2-3, with a tentative D call TRBD2 (7 bases). Trimming pared 5 bases from V and 5 bases from J, leaving 26 bases between. Germline V gene sequence: CDR1 DFQATT, CDR2 SNEGSKA (reference sequence). This CDR3 is 17 amino acids long. This chain's CDR3 is CSAQPPSGWGGKDTQYF. The CDR3 nucleotides read TGCAGTGCTCAGCCACCTTCGGGGTGGGGGGGCAAAGATACGCAGTATTTT.

This clonotype appeared many times. The chain has TRBV6-5 and TRBJ1-1, with TRBD1 as a possible D gene (5 bases). Per germline, CDR1 MNHEY and CDR2 SVGAGI. The CDR3 loop spans 11 amino acids. V was pared by 8 bases and J by 10 bases, with 14 bases between. As DNA, the CDR3 is TGTGCCAGCGGCCTCATGAGGGGAGCTTTCTTT. The encoded protein is CASGLMRGAFF.

This clonotype was recorded many times. The rearrangement links TRBV4-2 to TRBJ1-6; D uncertain. V lost 1 base, J lost 5 bases, and 6 bases lay in between. CDR3 length: 14 residues. Germline V CDR1 and CDR2: LGHNA, YNFKEQ. CDR3 residues: CASSQGGNNSPLHF. CDR3 DNA sequence: TGTGCCAGCAGCCAAGGAGGGAATAATTCACCCCTCCACTTT.

This clonotype showed up many times. CDR3 DNA sequence: TGTGCCAGCAGCGACGGCTCTAGCGGGACAGATACGCAGTATTTT. Encoded protein: CASSDGSSGTDTQYF. The chain couples TRBV9 to TRBJ2-3, with 8 bases fitting TRBD2. The V and J ends lost 3 bases and 3 bases, in that order; junction bases with no gene match: 6. Per the germline V gene, CDR1 is SGDLS and CDR2 is YYNGEE. This CDR3 is 15 amino acids long. Supplemented by reference TRBV9 and TRBJ2-3, the full variable domain reads DSGVTQTPKHLITATGQRVTLRCSPRSGDLSVYWYQQSLDQGLQFLIQYYNGEERAKGNILERFSAQQFPDLHSELNLSSLELGDSALYFCASSDGSSGTDTQYFGPGTRLTVL.

A few counts support this clonotype. The chain recombines TRBV5-8 with TRBJ2-5; weak D call: TRBD1 (6 bases). The CDR3 spans 13 residues. CDR1 SGHTS and CDR2 YDEGEE come from the germline V gene. V was trimmed by 8 bases and J by 1 base, leaving 12 bases between them. CDR3 DNA: TGTGCCAGTGACATCAGGGGCCAAGAGACCCAGTACTTC. Translating it yields CASDIRGQETQYF.

This clonotype occurred many times. The J gene is TRBJ2-2, the V gene TRBV7-6; D remains ambiguous. Germline CDR1 is SGHVS and CDR2 is FNYEAQ. With 1 base removed from V and 4 bases from J, the gap between germline ends came to 7 bases. The CDR3 has 14 residues. CDR3 loop: CASSLGPSTGELFF. The CDR3 coding sequence is TGTGCCAGCAGCTTAGGACCTTCCACCGGGGAGCTGTTTTTT.

This clonotype has more than one count but fewer than ten. This chain uses TRBV11-1 with TRBJ2-7; 14 bases match TRBD2. J was trimmed by 0 bases and V by 4 bases; bases with no gene match: 11. The CDR3 sequence is 19 residues long. Germline V gene sequence: CDR1 SGHAT, CDR2 FQDESV (reference sequence). The CDR3 protein is CASSSPGTSGSGSSYEQYF. In DNA form, the CDR3 reads TGTGCCAGCAGCTCACCCGGGACTAGCGGGAGTGGGAGCTCCTACGAGCAGTACTTC.